This T cell receptor beta chain emerged from a study of cytomegalovirus exposure and HLA in healthy donors. General observations from the study: Cytomegalovirus-associated status was assigned to fewer than 200 TCR beta chains. Published work reported that the classifier diagnosed cytomegalovirus status with high specificity and sensitivity. In the 95 to 150 validation repertoires, about 94% of cluster scores exceeded 0, per a later analysis.

Comment on this clone: Its antigen is not known.

Assay used: immunoSEQ multiplex PCR; TCRdb lists only in-frame clones, some missing. Counted here are 60,000 to 80,000 clones, over 90% occurring once; the ten biggest clones make up roughly 3.2%. The CDR3 totals 13 residues. Between the trimmed V and J ends, which lost 0 bases and 4 bases, there was a span of 7 bases. CDR1 and CDR2 (germline): SGHDT, YYEEEE. The sequenced material came from PBMCs. The sequence came from a woman aged 18-29 years in good health and CMV-seropositive. The chain links TRBV5-6 to TRBJ1-2; D is perhaps TRBD1 (5 bases). CDR3 bases: TGTGCCAGCAGCTTGGGGACAAGCTATGGCTACACCTTC. It codes for CASSLGTSYGYTF.